The present T cell receptor (beta chain) was sequenced within a study of siplizumab effects on memory and regulatory T cells. General study points: Proliferating siplizumab-culture Tregs lacked confirmation of suppressive function. Mappable alloreactive CD4+ clones came from Treg cells about 65% of the time on average with siplizumab, against 25% to 30% in controls. Only a minority of proliferating CD4+ or CD8+ clones had an assignable naive or memory phenotype, with roughly 75-96% lacking one.

Notes on this clone: What it recognizes is unknown.

The germline gives CDR1 SGHTA, CDR2 FQGNSA. V trimming: 5 bases; J trimming: 9 bases; junction bases outside the gene matches: 13. The CDR3 has 15 amino acids. Assayed TCR templates numbered some 100,000 for each sample. Profiling relied on immunoSEQ multiplex PCR, and the TCRdb table lists in-frame clones only, not all of them. Here the sample spans approximately 100,000 clones, around 95% being singletons. The sequencing input was non-Treg CD4+ T cells sorted from blood. The V gene is TRBV7-2, the J gene TRBJ1-5; TRBD1 agrees at 7 bases. This sequence originates from a human donor in good health. CDR3 loop: CASSPPGQYPGPQHF. CDR3 nucleotide sequence: TGTGCCAGCAGCCCCCCGGGACAGTACCCAGGGCCCCAGCATTTT. Full variable domain (missing parts from reference TRBV7-2 and TRBJ1-5): GAGVSQSPSNKVTEKGKDVELRCDPISGHTALYWYRQSLGQGLEFLIYFQGNSAPDKSGLPSDRFSAERTGGSVSTLTIQRTQQEDSAVYLCASSPPGQYPGPQHFGDGTRLSIL.